This T cell receptor beta chain comes out of a study of blood T cells in healthy people across ages. Study in general: The capture of about one barcoded beta molecule per two T cells was achieved by template switching.

Germline values: CDR1 DFQATT, CDR2 SNEGSKA (reference sequence). The CDR3 runs to 14 residues. Primers used in a second PCR of roughly 6 to 11 cycles were a sample-barcoded 5' primer and a J-beta primer mix. Via MiXCR, TCRdb re-called the 5' RACE reads, giving one row per CDR3 protein. The repertoire holds over a million distinct CDR3 sequences, over 35% seen once, with 18% in the top ten. This clonotype has only a few counts. The sequenced sample was blood. The origin of this receptor is a woman in her fifties or sixties in good health. The chain couples TRBV20-1 to TRBJ2-5, with 7 bases aligning to TRBD2. The end of the DNA fits TRBJ2-7 better, so the J call may be wrong. The CDR3 bases are TGCAGTGCTGGGCTGGCTAGCGGCCTACACGAGCAGTACTTC. Protein product: CSAGLASGLHEQYF.